The source of this T cell receptor beta chain is a study of CD8+CD57+ T cells in acquired aplastic anemia. This clonotype was detected ten times or more. Its antigen remains unknown. Profiles of TCR beta VDJ and CDR3 were generated from a genomic DNA template. TCRdb fed the reads into MiXCR, producing one record per CDR3 protein. The sample yields some 180,000 distinct CDR3 sequences, roughly half seen once. Study-wide points: Patients did not significantly differ from controls in CD8+ Simpson's diversity.

The CDR3 is made up of 17 amino acids. Germline V gene data show CDR1 as SGDLS and CDR2 as YYNGEE. V gave up 4 bases and J gave up 3 bases; unmatched junction bases: 5. V is TRBV9 and J is TRBJ2-6, with 12 bases fitting TRBD1. The specimen was sorted CD4+, CD8+, or CD8+CD57+ T cells (not recorded which) from PBMCs. The receptor comes from a human donor in good health. CDR3 nucleotides: TGTGCCAGCAGCACGGGACAGGGGGCGGGTGGGGCCAACGTCCTGACTTTC. It translates to CASSTGQGAGGANVLTF.